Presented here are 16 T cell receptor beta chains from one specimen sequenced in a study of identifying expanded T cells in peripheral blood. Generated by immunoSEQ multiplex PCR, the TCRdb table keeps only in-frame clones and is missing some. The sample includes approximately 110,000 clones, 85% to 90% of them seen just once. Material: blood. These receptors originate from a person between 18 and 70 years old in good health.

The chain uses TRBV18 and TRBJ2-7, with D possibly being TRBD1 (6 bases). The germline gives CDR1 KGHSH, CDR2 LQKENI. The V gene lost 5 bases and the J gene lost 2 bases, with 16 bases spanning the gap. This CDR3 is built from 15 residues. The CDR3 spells CASSSRGQKTYEQYF. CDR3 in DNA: TGTGCCAGCTCATCACGAGGACAGAAAACCTACGAGCAGTACTTC.

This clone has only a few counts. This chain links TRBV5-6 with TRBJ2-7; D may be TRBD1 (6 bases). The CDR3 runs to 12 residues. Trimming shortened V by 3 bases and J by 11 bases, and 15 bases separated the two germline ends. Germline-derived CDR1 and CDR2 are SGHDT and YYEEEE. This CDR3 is CASSSGTFPEYF. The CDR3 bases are TGTGCCAGCAGCTCCGGGACATTCCCCGAGTACTTC.

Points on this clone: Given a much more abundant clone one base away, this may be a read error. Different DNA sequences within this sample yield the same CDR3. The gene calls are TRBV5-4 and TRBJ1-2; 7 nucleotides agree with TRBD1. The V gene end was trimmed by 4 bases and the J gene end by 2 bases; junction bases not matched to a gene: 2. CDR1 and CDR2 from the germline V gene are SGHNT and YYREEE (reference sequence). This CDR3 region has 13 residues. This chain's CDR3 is CASSPGQNYGYTF. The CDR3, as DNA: TGTGCCAGCAGCCCGGGACAGAACTATGGCTACACCTTC.

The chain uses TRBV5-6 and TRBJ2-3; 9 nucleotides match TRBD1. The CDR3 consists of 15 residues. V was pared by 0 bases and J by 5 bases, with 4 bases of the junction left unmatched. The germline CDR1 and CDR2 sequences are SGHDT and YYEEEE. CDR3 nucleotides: TGTGCCAGCAGCTTGGGGGACAGGGTTGGAGATACGCAGTATTTT. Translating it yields CASSLGDRVGDTQYF.

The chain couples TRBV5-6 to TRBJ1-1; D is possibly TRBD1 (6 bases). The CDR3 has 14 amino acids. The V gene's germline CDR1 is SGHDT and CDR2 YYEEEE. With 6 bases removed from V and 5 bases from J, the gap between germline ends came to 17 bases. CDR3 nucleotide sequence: TGTGCCAGCACCCTTAACAGGGCCAGGACTGAAGCTTTCTTT. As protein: CASTLNRARTEAFF.

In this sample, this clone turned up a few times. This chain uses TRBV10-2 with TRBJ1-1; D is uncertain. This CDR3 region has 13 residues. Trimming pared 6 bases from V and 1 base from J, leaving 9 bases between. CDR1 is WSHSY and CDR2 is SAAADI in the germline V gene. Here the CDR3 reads CASRMTQNTEAFF. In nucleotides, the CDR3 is TGCGCCAGCAGGATGACCCAGAACACTGAAGCTTTCTTT.

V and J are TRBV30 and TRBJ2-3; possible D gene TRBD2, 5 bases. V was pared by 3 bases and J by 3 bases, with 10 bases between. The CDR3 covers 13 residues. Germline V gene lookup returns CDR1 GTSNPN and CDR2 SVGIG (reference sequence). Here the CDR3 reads CAWSGVTTDTQYF. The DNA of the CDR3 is TGTGCCTGGAGCGGGGTTACGACAGATACGCAGTATTTT.

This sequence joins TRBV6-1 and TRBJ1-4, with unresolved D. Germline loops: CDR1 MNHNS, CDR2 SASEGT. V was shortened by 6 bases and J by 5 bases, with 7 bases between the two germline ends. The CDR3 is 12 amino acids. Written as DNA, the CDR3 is TGTGCCAGCAGGCTAGACAATGAAAAACTGTTTTTT. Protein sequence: CASRLDNEKLFF.

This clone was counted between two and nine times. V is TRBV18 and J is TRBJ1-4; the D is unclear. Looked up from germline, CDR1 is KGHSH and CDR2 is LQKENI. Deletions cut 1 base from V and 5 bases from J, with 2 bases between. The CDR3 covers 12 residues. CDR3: CASSPLNEKLFF. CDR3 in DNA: TGTGCCAGCTCACCACTCAATGAAAAACTGTTTTTT.

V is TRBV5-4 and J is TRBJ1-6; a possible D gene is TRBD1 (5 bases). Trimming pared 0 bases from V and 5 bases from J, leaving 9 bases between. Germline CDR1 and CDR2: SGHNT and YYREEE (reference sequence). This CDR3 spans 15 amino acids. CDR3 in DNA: TGTGCCAGCAGCTTGGGACAGAAGAATAATTCACCCCTCCACTTT. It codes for CASSLGQKNNSPLHF.

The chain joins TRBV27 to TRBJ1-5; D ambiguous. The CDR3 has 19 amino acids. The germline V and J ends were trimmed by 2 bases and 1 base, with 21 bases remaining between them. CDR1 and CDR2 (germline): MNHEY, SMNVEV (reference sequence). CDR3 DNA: TGTGCCAGCAGTTTAAAGGGATTCCGTTTTGACTTAAGCAATCAGCCCCAGCATTTT. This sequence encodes CASSLKGFRFDLSNQPQHF.

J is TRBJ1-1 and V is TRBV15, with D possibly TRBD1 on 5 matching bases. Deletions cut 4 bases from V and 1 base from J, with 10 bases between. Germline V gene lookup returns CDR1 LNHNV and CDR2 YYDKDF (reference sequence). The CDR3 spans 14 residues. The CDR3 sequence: CATSKVGENTEAFF. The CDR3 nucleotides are TGTGCCACCAGCAAGGTGGGGGAGAACACTGAAGCTTTCTTT.

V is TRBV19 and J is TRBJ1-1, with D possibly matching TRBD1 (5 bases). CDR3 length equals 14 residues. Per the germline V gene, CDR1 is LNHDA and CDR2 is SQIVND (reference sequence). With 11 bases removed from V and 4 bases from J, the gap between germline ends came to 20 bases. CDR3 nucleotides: TGTGCCTCCGATAAGGAGGGGTATGGCACTGAAGCTTTCTTT. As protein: CASDKEGYGTEAFF. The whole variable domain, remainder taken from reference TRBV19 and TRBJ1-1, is DGGITQSPKYLFRKEGQNVTLSCEQNLNHDAMYWYRQDPGQGLRLIYYSQIVNDFQKGDIAEGYSVSREKKESFPLTVTSAQKNPTAFYLCASDKEGYGTEAFFGQGTRLTVV.

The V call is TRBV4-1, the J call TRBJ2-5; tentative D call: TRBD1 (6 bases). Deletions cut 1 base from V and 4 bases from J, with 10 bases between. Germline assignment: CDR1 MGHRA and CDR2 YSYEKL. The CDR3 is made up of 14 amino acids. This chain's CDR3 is CASSQATGRETQYF. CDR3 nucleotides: TGCGCCAGCAGCCAAGCCACAGGGAGAGAGACCCAGTACTTC.

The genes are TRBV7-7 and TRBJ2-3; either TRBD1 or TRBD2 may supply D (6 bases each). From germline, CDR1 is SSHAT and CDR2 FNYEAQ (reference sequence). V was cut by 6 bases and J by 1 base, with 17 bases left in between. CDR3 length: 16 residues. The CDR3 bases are TGTGCCAGCAGTCTAGCGTTGAGGGGGGGCACAGATACGCAGTATTTT. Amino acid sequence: CASSLALRGGTDTQYF.

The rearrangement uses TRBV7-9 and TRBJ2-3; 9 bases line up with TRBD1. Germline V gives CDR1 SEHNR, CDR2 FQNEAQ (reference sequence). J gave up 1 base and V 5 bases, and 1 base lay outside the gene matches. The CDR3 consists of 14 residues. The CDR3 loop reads CASSRDRGTDTQYF. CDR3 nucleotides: TGTGCCAGCAGCCGGGACAGGGGCACAGATACGCAGTATTTT. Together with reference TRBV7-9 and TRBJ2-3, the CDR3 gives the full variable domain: DTGVSQNPRHKITKRGQNVTFRCDPISEHNRLYWYRQTLGQGPEFLTYFQNEAQLEKSRLLSDRFSAERPKGSFSTLEIQRTEQGDSAMYLCASSRDRGTDTQYFGPGTRLTVL.